A selection of T cell receptor beta chains follows, all from one sample in a study of cytomegalovirus exposure and HLA in healthy donors. Here immunoSEQ multiplex PCR was the method, and the copy in TCRdb shows in-frame clones only, minus some. The table records around 60,000 clones, 90% to 96% of them present only once. Sequenced sample: PBMCs. These receptors were obtained from a woman aged 18-29 years in good health and CMV-seronegative. CDR3s include the opening cysteine and the closing phenylalanine or tryptophan. D genes are given only for firm matches. Where a row states a size, it is once, few, many or the class of an expanded clone; other rows omit it.

clone_size j_call v_call d_call cdr3_nt cdr3_aa
NA TRBJ2-7 TRBV18 NA TGTGCCAGCTCACCACCGGGGGCAGGGGTTTCCTACGAGCAGTACTTC CASSPPGAGVSYEQYF
NA TRBJ2-1 TRBV4-1 NA TGCGCCAGCAGCCCCCGGGGCTGGCAGGGGAACAATGAGCAGTTCTTC CASSPRGWQGNNEQFF
NA TRBJ2-1 TRBV6-5 TRBD2 TGTGCCAGCAGTCCCCCGGGACTAGCGGGTGTGCAGTTCTTC CASSPPGLAGVQFF
NA TRBJ2-7 TRBV19 TRBD2 TGTGCCCCCCCAGCCCCTCTACGGGAGGGCTACGAGCAGTACTTC CAPPAPLREGYEQYF
NA TRBJ2-3 TRBV29-1 NA TGCAGCGCGTGGATAGGAGCAGATACGCAGTATTTT CSAWIGADTQYF
NA TRBJ2-7 TRBV7-9 NA TGTGCCAGCAGCCCTAACTCCTACGAGCAGTACTTC CASSPNSYEQYF
NA TRBJ2-5 TRBV28 TRBD1 TGTGCCAGCAGTCCCGGGACAGTACCGGGGGAGACCCAGTACTTC CASSPGTVPGETQYF
NA TRBJ2-5 TRBV5-1 TRBD1 TGCGCCAGCAGTGGGGACAGCCAAGAGACCCAGTACTTC CASSGDSQETQYF
NA TRBJ2-5 TRBV28 TRBD2 TGTGCCAGCAGTCTAGCGGGGGGGCAAGAGACCCAGTACTTC CASSLAGGQETQYF
NA TRBJ1-1 TRBV5-1 TRBD1 TGCGCCAGCAGCTCCGGGACAGGGCAGGTCACTGAAGCTTTCTTT CASSSGTGQVTEAFF
NA TRBJ2-3 TRBV14 TRBD1 TGTGCCAGCAGCCATCCCCCGGGACAGGGGGCGGAAGATACGCAGTATTTT CASSHPPGQGAEDTQYF
NA TRBJ1-4 TRBV13 NA TGTGCCAGCAGCTTAGGGCAGGGGACGGCTAATGAAAAACTGTTTTTT CASSLGQGTANEKLFF
NA TRBJ2-7 TRBV18 TRBD1 TGTGCCAGCTCACCCCGGGACAGGGGCTACGAGCAGTACTTC CASSPRDRGYEQYF
NA TRBJ1-5 TRBV19 NA TGTGCCAGTAGTATAACTTCCTCTAGCAATCAGCCCCAGCATTTT CASSITSSSNQPQHF
NA TRBJ2-5 TRBV4-2 NA TGTGCCAGCAGCTATAGGGGGGAGACCCAGTACTTC CASSYRGETQYF
NA TRBJ2-1 TRBV30 NA TGTGCCTGGAGTGTGGGGGGTGAGCAGTTCTTC CAWSVGGEQFF
NA TRBJ2-3 TRBV5-6 NA TGTGCCAGCAGCTTGTCCGGTGGCGGACAAAGATGGGATACGCAGTATTTT CASSLSGGGQRWDTQYF
NA TRBJ1-2 TRBV6-1 NA TGTGCCGTGGGCCCCAACTATGGCTACACCTTC CAVGPNYGYTF
once TRBJ2-7 TRBV7-3 TRBD1 TGTGCCAGGAGGGACAGAAGATCCAACTACGAGCAGTACTTC CARRDRRSNYEQYF
once TRBJ1-5 TRBV4-3 NA TGCGCCAGCAGCCAAGAGGGGGGGGGAGGTGGGCCCCAGCATTTT CASSQEGGGGGPQHF
NA TRBJ2-5 TRBV19 NA TGTGCCAGTAGCCCTGTCGGGGAGACCCAGTACTTC CASSPVGETQYF
NA TRBJ1-3 TRBV13 NA TGTGCCAGCAGCTTAGGAAGGGGCTCTGGAAACACCATATATTTT CASSLGRGSGNTIYF
NA TRBJ2-5 TRBV27 NA TGTGCCAGCAGGGTCGGGCAAGAGACCCAGTACTTC CASRVGQETQYF
NA TRBJ1-1 TRBV6-4 NA TGTGCCAGCAAACCCTGGGGGGTCACTGAAGCTTTCTTT CASKPWGVTEAFF
NA TRBJ2-7 TRBV20-1 NA TGCAGTGCTAGAGATCACCCCGGGCAGTACTTC CSARDHPGQYF
once TRBJ2-1 TRBV20-1 NA TGCAGTGCCTGGGACAACCCGGCGTTCTTC CSAWDNPAFF
NA TRBJ2-1 TRBV7-3 NA TGTGCCAGCAGCTCAGCCGGGTGGGGGGACTACAATGAGCAGTTCTTC CASSSAGWGDYNEQFF
NA TRBJ2-5 TRBV12-5 TRBD2 TGTGCTAGTGCCCCACTAGCGTCCGGGACCCAGTACTTC CASAPLASGTQYF
NA TRBJ2-5 TRBV29-1 TRBD2 TGCAGCGTTGCGAGGACTAGCGGGGGGGCCCAAGAGACCCAGTACTTC CSVARTSGGAQETQYF
NA TRBJ2-3 TRBV4-2 TRBD2 TGTGCCAGCAGCCAAGCCCTAGCGGGAGGCTCCGCGGATACGCAGTATTTT CASSQALAGGSADTQYF
NA TRBJ1-1 TRBV7-9 NA TGTGCCAGCAAAAGGGGGAACACTGAAGCTTTCTTT CASKRGNTEAFF
few TRBJ1-4 TRBV4-1 NA TGCGCCAGCAGCCCCTACAGGAATGAAAAACTGTTTTTT CASSPYRNEKLFF
NA TRBJ1-3 TRBV2 NA TGTGCCAGCAGCTTGGGACACAGCTCTGGAAACACCATATATTTT CASSLGHSSGNTIYF
once TRBJ1-5 TRBV5-6 NA TGTGCCAGCAGCTTGGGGTCCCCGGCGGCCTATAGCAATCAGCCCCAGCATTTT CASSLGSPAAYSNQPQHF
NA TRBJ2-2 TRBV10-3 TRBD2 TGTGCCATCAGTCCTAGCGGGAGGCACACCGGGGAGCTGTTTTTT CAISPSGRHTGELFF
NA TRBJ2-2 TRBV15 NA TGTGCCACCAGCAGAGAAGGCGGGATCACCGGGGAGCTGTTTTTT CATSREGGITGELFF
NA TRBJ2-2 TRBV4-3 TRBD2 TGCGCCAGCAGCCAAGATGCGGGAGGCGGGGCCGGGGAGCTGTTTTTT CASSQDAGGGAGELFF
NA TRBJ2-3 TRBV5-1 TRBD2 TGCGCCAGCAGCTTGGCGGGAGGGCGGGATACGCAGTATTTT CASSLAGGRDTQYF
NA TRBJ2-1 TRBV7-3 TRBD1 TGTGCCAGCAGCTCTTACAGGGGCGATGAGCAGTTCTTC CASSSYRGDEQFF
NA TRBJ2-7 TRBV28 TRBD1 TGTGCCAGCAGTCCCCCCGGGACAGGGTCCTACGAGCAGTACTTC CASSPPGTGSYEQYF
NA TRBJ2-7 TRBV13 NA TGTGCCAGCAACCCTAGGGGGGGATACTCCTACGAGCAGTACTTC CASNPRGGYSYEQYF
NA TRBJ2-2 TRBV11-2 NA TGTGCCAGCAGCCACATGCCCGGGGAGCTGTTTTTT CASSHMPGELFF
once TRBJ2-7 TRBV28 NA TGTGCCAGCACCCCTATGGGGGGGGGCCCCCCCCCGGGCGAGCAGTACTTC CASTPMGGGPPPGEQYF
NA TRBJ1-3 TRBV18 TRBD1 TGTGCCAGCTCACCCGGACAGGGGGCGCGTGGAAACACCATATATTTT CASSPGQGARGNTIYF
once TRBJ1-2 TRBV7-9 NA TGTGCCAGCAGCCCCAGACCGGCGGGCTATGGCTACACCTTC CASSPRPAGYGYTF
NA TRBJ2-3 TRBV28 NA TGTGCCAGCAGTTTCGTCAACTCTGATACGCAGTATTTT CASSFVNSDTQYF
NA TRBJ2-2 TRBV6-5 TRBD1 TGTGCCAGCAGTTCACAGGGGGCAGACACCGGGGAGCTGTTTTTT CASSSQGADTGELFF
NA TRBJ2-2 TRBV4-2 TRBD2 TGTGCCAGCAGCCAAGATAGTCGGGGGGGCGGCCGGAACACCGGGGAGCTGTTTTTT CASSQDSRGGGRNTGELFF
NA TRBJ1-1 TRBV6-1 TRBD1 TGTGCCACCCGACAGGGGCGGGGAGCTTTCTTT CATRQGRGAFF
NA TRBJ2-2 TRBV27 TRBD2 TGTGCCTGTCGGGGGGGGCCAAGAACCGGGGAGCTGTTTTTT CACRGGPRTGELFF
NA TRBJ2-2 TRBV5-1 TRBD2 TGCGCCAGCAGCTCACTAGCGCCGAACACCGGGGAGCTGTTTTTT CASSSLAPNTGELFF
few TRBJ2-7 TRBV7-3 NA TGTGCCAGCAGCTTAGCGGGAACCCGGGACAGCGCCTACGAGCAGTACTTC CASSLAGTRDSAYEQYF
NA TRBJ2-5 TRBV7-3 TRBD1 TGTGCCAGCAGCCCCCACCGACAGGGGCCCCAAGAGACCCAGTACTTC CASSPHRQGPQETQYF
NA TRBJ2-2 TRBV7-2 TRBD1 TGTGCCAGCAGCTCCCGACAGGGGAACACCGGGGAGCTGTTTTTT CASSSRQGNTGELFF
NA TRBJ2-7 TRBV9 TRBD2 TGTGCCAGCAGCGTAGACGCGGGGGTCCAGAGCTCCTACGAGCAGTACTTC CASSVDAGVQSSYEQYF
NA TRBJ2-1 TRBV28 TRBD1 TGTGCCAGCGAGACAGGGGGGCCCCACTCAAGCTCCTACAATGAGCAGTTCTTC CASETGGPHSSSYNEQFF
NA TRBJ2-7 TRBV7-2 TRBD2 TGTGCCAGCAGCTTAGGGGGGGGTGGTTACGAGCAGTACTTC CASSLGGGGYEQYF